This is a list of T cell receptor beta chains from one sample in a study of T cell responses to AZD1222 COVID-19 vaccine. Sequencing was performed with immunoSEQ multiplex PCR; in TCRdb, only in-frame clones are kept and a portion is missing. The profile shows 120,000 to 150,000 clones, 75% to 95% of them singletons. Source: peripheral blood, taken on day 0 of MenACWY control vaccination. These receptors all come from an adult in good health. Each CDR3 is given with its conserved first and last residue. Some rows have no size entry. The others give once, few or many, or a class for an expanded clone.

clone_size: NA
v_call: TRBV4-1
j_call: TRBJ1-4
cdr3_aa: CASSLGRGATNEKLFF

clone_size: NA
v_call: TRBV27
j_call: TRBJ1-4
cdr3_aa: CASSLRTREKLFF

clone_size: NA
v_call: TRBV28
j_call: TRBJ1-2
cdr3_aa: CASRLDRPNYGYTF

clone_size: NA
v_call: TRBV27
j_call: TRBJ2-7
cdr3_aa: CASSSRDRGPYEQYF

clone_size: NA
v_call: TRBV7-9
j_call: TRBJ1-6
cdr3_aa: CASSLSGRPGNSPLHF

clone_size: NA
v_call: TRBV5-1
j_call: TRBJ1-4
cdr3_aa: CASSLGVQERSWEKLFF

clone_size: NA
v_call: TRBV7-3
j_call: TRBJ2-7
cdr3_aa: CASSLGGFTSYEQYF

clone_size: NA
v_call: TRBV5-6
j_call: TRBJ2-7
cdr3_aa: CASSLRGPSYEQYF

clone_size: NA
v_call: TRBV2
j_call: TRBJ2-5
cdr3_aa: CASKVSAVRETQYF

clone_size: NA
v_call: TRBV2
j_call: TRBJ2-5
cdr3_aa: CASSALYLGGADEETQYF

clone_size: once
v_call: TRBV27
j_call: TRBJ2-3
cdr3_aa: CASSLFLGQGPVGTDTQYF

clone_size: NA
v_call: TRBV19
j_call: TRBJ1-6
cdr3_aa: CASSSRQGGDSPLHF

clone_size: few
v_call: TRBV6-1
j_call: TRBJ1-6
cdr3_aa: CASSESSLQGLHF

clone_size: NA
v_call: TRBV18
j_call: TRBJ2-7
cdr3_aa: CASSPDWADEQYF

clone_size: NA
v_call: TRBV9
j_call: TRBJ2-3
cdr3_aa: CASSVTPGSRTDTQYF

clone_size: once
v_call: TRBV25-1
j_call: TRBJ1-4
cdr3_aa: CASRGREGTNEKLFF

clone_size: NA
v_call: TRBV23-1
j_call: TRBJ1-2
cdr3_aa: CASNMEDLYGYTF

clone_size: NA
v_call: TRBV12-3/TRBV12-4
j_call: TRBJ2-7
cdr3_aa: CASSFRGIYEQYF

clone_size: once
v_call: TRBV5-4
j_call: TRBJ2-1
cdr3_aa: CASSFDRDRGLSSYNEQFF

clone_size: once
v_call: TRBV4-1
j_call: TRBJ2-5
cdr3_aa: CASSQGGASGTETQYF

clone_size: NA
v_call: TRBV9
j_call: TRBJ1-1
cdr3_aa: CASSVGLTGNAEAFF

clone_size: NA
v_call: TRBV19
j_call: TRBJ2-1
cdr3_aa: CASSIPGRTGEQFF

clone_size: once
v_call: TRBV7-9
j_call: TRBJ2-1
cdr3_aa: CASSLVPLRDEQFF

clone_size: NA
v_call: TRBV5-4
j_call: TRBJ1-1
cdr3_aa: CASSLNRGRNTEAFF

clone_size: NA
v_call: TRBV30
j_call: TRBJ1-5
cdr3_aa: CAWSVTGQGSNQPQHF

clone_size: once
v_call: TRBV3-1/TRBV3-2
j_call: TRBJ2-4
cdr3_aa: CASSQGSGRAKNIQYF

clone_size: NA
v_call: TRBV2
j_call: TRBJ1-6
cdr3_aa: CASSESTGGLRGYNSPLHF

clone_size: NA
v_call: TRBV7-9
j_call: TRBJ2-3
cdr3_aa: CASSLFSGDTQYF

clone_size: once
v_call: TRBV5-1
j_call: TRBJ2-4
cdr3_aa: CASSLATGNFKDIQYF

clone_size: NA
v_call: TRBV9
j_call: TRBJ2-1
cdr3_aa: CASNLDSREQFF

clone_size: once
v_call: TRBV9
j_call: TRBJ1-6
cdr3_aa: CASSVEGLNSPLHF

clone_size: NA
v_call: TRBV11-1
j_call: TRBJ2-1
cdr3_aa: CASSLAVVQFF

clone_size: NA
v_call: TRBV27
j_call: TRBJ2-7
cdr3_aa: CASSLVAGGPYEQYF

clone_size: NA
v_call: TRBV5-6
j_call: TRBJ1-3
cdr3_aa: CASSFPNSGNTIYF

clone_size: once
v_call: TRBV13
j_call: TRBJ2-1
cdr3_aa: CASSLRRGNEQFF

clone_size: once
v_call: TRBV5-1
j_call: TRBJ2-7
cdr3_aa: CASSLRGFSYEQYF

clone_size: NA
v_call: TRBV3-1/TRBV3-2
j_call: TRBJ1-1
cdr3_aa: CASSQAPGLSGTEAFF

clone_size: NA
v_call: TRBV29-1
j_call: TRBJ1-5
cdr3_aa: CSAQENSNQPQHF

clone_size: NA
v_call: TRBV5-4
j_call: TRBJ1-4
cdr3_aa: CASSPKSLLNEKLFF

clone_size: once
v_call: TRBV5-1
j_call: TRBJ2-5
cdr3_aa: CASSRGDGQETQYF

clone_size: NA
v_call: TRBV2
j_call: TRBJ2-1
cdr3_aa: CASSGGDSYNEQFF

clone_size: NA
v_call: TRBV5-4
j_call: TRBJ2-7
cdr3_aa: CASSFFGSYEQYF